The 8 T cell receptor beta chains below all came from one sample that was sequenced in a study. TCRdb ran MiXCR on the RT-PCR reads and lists one entry per CDR3 protein. The table has about 680,000 distinct CDR3 sequences, 14% seen once. The sequencing sample was made of memory CD4+ T cells from blood. The receptors originated from a female donor in good health, serving as a healthy control.

A few counts support this clonotype. The V call is TRBV12-3 or TRBV12-4, the J call TRBJ2-5; 9 positions agree with TRBD1. J gave up 1 base and V 6 bases, and 6 bases lay outside the gene matches. The length of the CDR3 is 15 residues. The CDR3 loop reads CASSTGQGPQETQYF. CDR3 sequence (DNA): TGTGCCAGCAGCACGGGACAGGGACCCCAAGAGACCCAGTACTTC.

In its sample, this clonotype was seen many times. V usage is TRBV5-1 and J usage is TRBJ2-1; TRBD2 agrees at 11 bases. The CDR3 totals 15 residues. The trim removed 7 bases at V and 5 bases at J, leaving 8 bases unmatched. Germline loops: CDR1 SGHRS, CDR2 YFSETQ. The CDR3 coding sequence is TGCGCCAGCTACCCGACTAGCGGGGTGAACAATGAGCAGTTCTTC. This sequence encodes CASYPTSGVNNEQFF.

This clonotype showed up just a few times. The chain joins TRBV7-7 to TRBJ1-4; D is ambiguous. Germline-derived CDR1 and CDR2 are SSHAT and FNYEAQ (reference sequence). The CDR3 sequence is 13 residues long. The CDR3 region is CASGPVVGEKLFF. In DNA form, the CDR3 reads TGTGCTAGCGGGCCTGTGGTGGGTGAAAAACTGTTTTTT.

This clonotype was counted only a few times. This sequence joins TRBV5-1 and TRBJ2-1; 9 bases line up with TRBD2. Per germline, CDR1 SGHRS and CDR2 YFSETQ. The CDR3 is 15 residues long. Trimming at V came to 0 bases and at J to 3 bases, leaving 1 base not matched to a gene. CDR3 region: CASSLASGNYNEQFF. The CDR3, as DNA: TGCGCCAGCAGCTTGGCTAGCGGGAACTACAATGAGCAGTTCTTC.

The V and J genes are TRBV20-1 and TRBJ2-3, with TRBD2 identical over 7 bases. The CDR3 contains 14 residues. Germline CDR1 DFQATT, CDR2 SNEGSKA (reference sequence). V shed 8 bases, J shed 4 bases, and the junction held 12 bases outside the gene matches. The CDR3, as DNA: TGCAGTAGCACCGGACTAGTTCGTGCAGATACGCAGTATTTT. It translates to CSSTGLVRADTQYF.

In its sample, this clonotype was seen many times. The V gene is TRBV12-3 or TRBV12-4, the J gene TRBJ1-6; D is unresolved. CDR3 size: 15 residues. Trimming cost V 5 bases and J 9 bases, with 17 bases left between them. The chain's CDR3 is CASSPTPIASSPLHF. In DNA, the CDR3 is TGTGCCAGCAGTCCGACGCCTATCGCGAGTTCACCCCTCCACTTT.

This clonotype occurred many times. This chain joins TRBV4-2 and TRBJ1-3; unclear D gene. Germline-derived CDR1 and CDR2 are LGHNA and YNFKEQ. CDR3 length equals 15 residues. Trimming took off 1 base at V and 1 base at J, with 8 bases between the two ends. CDR3 loop: CASSQVGQSGNTIYF. CDR3 nucleotides: TGTGCCAGCAGCCAAGTGGGCCAGTCTGGAAACACCATATATTTT.

The chain is built from TRBV24-1 and TRBJ2-6; the D is unclear. Trimming removed 2 bases at V and 2 bases at J, with 6 bases between. Germline CDR1 and CDR2: KGHDR and SFDVKD. The CDR3 runs 15 residues. CDR3 amino acids: CATSDSSAGANVLTF. CDR3 sequence (DNA): TGTGCCACCAGTGATTCGTCCGCTGGGGCCAACGTCCTGACTTTC.